Listed below are T cell receptor beta chains from one sample, sequenced in a study of blood T cell repertoires in COVID-19. The protocol was immunoSEQ multiplex PCR, while the TCRdb copy is restricted to in-frame clones and leaves out a portion. The profile shows fewer than 300,000 clones, about 89% of them singletons. Specimen: PBMCs or T cells enriched from blood (not recorded which). Receptor source: a man aged 40-49 years who had recovered from COVID-19. Both conserved end residues are part of each CDR3. Each record gives: J gene, V gene, D gene, clone size, CDR3 protein, CDR3 DNA. The D gene is left open where the match is weak. Clone size appears in some rows only: once, few, many, or a class for an expanded clone.

TRBJ1-1 | TRBV7-2 | TRBD1 | NA | CASSLVGQGNTEAFF | TGTGCCAGCAGCTTAGTAGGACAGGGGAACACTGAAGCTTTCTTT
TRBJ1-5 | TRBV6-5 | NA | NA | CASSYSGGNNQPQHF | TGTGCCAGCAGTTACTCGGGGGGAAACAATCAGCCCCAGCATTTT
TRBJ1-1 | TRBV19 | TRBD1 | NA | CASSPEQGARDTEAFF | TGTGCCAGTAGTCCGGAGCAGGGGGCTCGTGACACTGAAGCTTTCTTT
TRBJ2-1 | TRBV10-3 | TRBD2 | NA | CAIREREGRNEQFF | TGTGCCATCAGGGAGCGGGAGGGCAGGAATGAGCAGTTCTTC
TRBJ2-7 | TRBV5-1 | NA | few | CASSRSGNEQYF | TGCGCCAGCAGCAGGTCGGGAAACGAGCAGTACTTC
TRBJ1-6 | TRBV7-2 | NA | NA | CASSQNPQGVIGNSPLHF | TGTGCCAGCAGCCAAAACCCACAGGGAGTTATAGGAAATTCACCCCTCCACTTT
TRBJ1-2 | TRBV27 | TRBD1 | NA | CASSTEPGQGVYGYTF | TGTGCCAGCAGTACCGAACCGGGACAGGGGGTCTATGGCTACACCTTC
TRBJ1-2 | TRBV5-1 | TRBD1 | NA | CASSPEGTGIYGYTF | TGCGCCAGCAGCCCGGAAGGGACAGGGATTTATGGCTACACCTTC
TRBJ2-7 | TRBV5-6 | NA | NA | CASSLSHTYEQYF | TGTGCCAGCAGCTTGTCACATACCTACGAGCAGTACTTC
TRBJ1-2 | TRBV3-1/TRBV3-2 | NA | NA | CASSLLTATYGYTF | TGTGCCAGCAGCCTGTTGACAGCTACCTATGGCTACACCTTC
TRBJ2-7 | TRBV27 | NA | NA | CASSLRETYEQYF | TGTGCCAGCAGTTTACGGGAGACCTACGAGCAGTACTTC
TRBJ1-6 | TRBV19 | NA | NA | CASSILAADYNSPLHF | TGTGCCAGTAGTATATTGGCCGCCGACTATAATTCACCCCTCCACTTT
TRBJ1-6 | TRBV30 | TRBD1 | NA | CAWSSQGGSPLHF | TGTGCCTGGAGTTCTCAGGGGGGCTCACCCCTCCACTTT
TRBJ2-6 | TRBV19 | NA | NA | CATNIGGTGANVLTF | TGTGCCACAAATATTGGGGGGACTGGGGCCAACGTCCTGACTTTC
TRBJ2-5 | TRBV11-2 | NA | NA | CASSLDRGDGETQYF | TGTGCCAGCAGCTTAGACAGGGGGGACGGAGAGACCCAGTACTTC
TRBJ2-5 | TRBV5-4 | NA | NA | CASSLSEEETQYF | TGTGCCAGCAGCTTGTCGGAGGAGGAGACCCAGTACTTC
TRBJ1-4 | TRBV7-9 | NA | once | CASSLGGRVHEKLFF | TGTGCCAGCAGCTTAGGGGGCAGGGTACATGAAAAACTGTTTTTT
TRBJ1-2 | TRBV18 | TRBD1 | NA | CASSPDRGVFGPDYGYTF | TGTGCCAGCTCACCGGACAGGGGTGTATTCGGGCCGGACTATGGCTACACCTTC
TRBJ2-5 | TRBV28 | TRBD1 | many | CASSLVEQGWETQYF | TGTGCCAGCAGTTTAGTCGAACAGGGGTGGGAGACCCAGTACTTC
TRBJ2-1 | TRBV25-1 | NA | NA | CASSEFADYYEQFF | TGTGCCAGCAGTGAATTTGCGGACTACTATGAGCAGTTCTTC